Below, 19 T cell receptor beta chains from the same sample are listed, as sequenced in a study of cytomegalovirus exposure and HLA in healthy donors. 60 Vbeta and 13 Jbeta primers were used in PCR. Measured with immunoSEQ multiplex PCR; TCRdb has only the in-frame clones, and not every one. The data hold approximately 79,000 clones, with 78% observed a single time. The sample taken for sequencing was PBMCs. The receptors originated from a male donor in good health and CMV-seropositive.

This clone was seen more than once but under ten times. V and J are TRBV5-6 and TRBJ2-7, with 8 nucleotides matching TRBD2. The germline CDR1 and CDR2 sequences are SGHDT and YYEEEE. J gave up 5 bases and V 0 bases, and 7 bases lay outside the gene matches. CDR3 length equals 15 residues. CDR3 bases: TGTGCCAGCAGCTTGGTTTCACTAGCGGTCCACGAGCAGTACTTC. It yields the protein CASSLVSLAVHEQYF.

The chain uses TRBV4-1 and TRBJ2-3; 7 bases line up with TRBD1. Germline CDR1 is MGHRA and CDR2 is YSYEKL. The CDR3 is made up of 16 amino acids. The V and J ends lost 2 bases and 3 bases, in that order; junction bases with no gene match: 8. The CDR3 nucleotides are TGCGCCAGCAGCCAAATATTAGGGGGCCGAACAGATACGCAGTATTTT. Its translation: CASSQILGGRTDTQYF.

V gene TRBV7-2 combines with J gene TRBJ2-7, with D perhaps TRBD2 (6 bases). Trimming took 5 bases from V and 0 from J, leaving 14 bases between them. The CDR3 extends over 15 amino acids. Per the germline V gene, CDR1 is SGHTA and CDR2 is FQGNSA. The CDR3 here is CASSPQTRSSYEQYF. The CDR3 DNA is TGTGCCAGCAGCCCCCAGACTAGGAGCTCCTACGAGCAGTACTTC.

CDR3 loop: CASKIRHFSYNEQFF. DNA for the CDR3: TGTGCCAGTAAGATCAGGCACTTCTCCTACAATGAGCAGTTCTTC. The J gene is TRBJ2-1, the V gene TRBV19; D is unresolved. Germline CDR1 is LNHDA and CDR2 is SQIVND (reference sequence). V was cut by 7 bases and J by 0 bases, with 13 bases left in between. This CDR3 spans 15 amino acids.

The chain employs TRBV6-5 and TRBJ1-1; the D gene is possibly TRBD1 (6 bases). The V gene lost 0 bases and the J gene lost 4 bases, with 9 bases spanning the gap. CDR3 length: 14 residues. Looked up from germline, CDR1 is MNHEY and CDR2 is SVGAGI. CDR3 nucleotide sequence: TGTGCCAGCAGTTACTCGGGCAGGGGCACTGAAGCTTTCTTT. It translates to CASSYSGRGTEAFF.

The chain combines TRBV7-2 with TRBJ1-1; unclear D gene. The V end was cut by 1 base, the J end by 4 bases, with 13 bases between. The CDR3 sequence is 15 residues long. CDR1 is SGHTA, CDR2 FQGNSA, per germline. CDR3 sequence (DNA): TGTGCCAGCAGCTTAGATCCAGGCTCAACCACTGAAGCTTTCTTT. Protein product: CASSLDPGSTTEAFF.

The CDR3 sequence: CASTPGGGRGYEQYF. The CDR3 DNA reads TGTGCCAGCACCCCGGGGGGGGGCCGGGGGTACGAGCAGTACTTC. The rearrangement links TRBV28 to TRBJ2-7, with TRBD2 identical over 8 bases. Per germline, CDR1 MDHEN and CDR2 SYDVKM. The V and J ends lost 7 bases and 4 bases, in that order; junction bases with no gene match: 12. This CDR3 comprises 15 residues.

The chain is built from TRBV20-1 and TRBJ1-2; D gene uncertain. CDR3 length equals 11 residues. Germline assignment: CDR1 DFQATT and CDR2 SNEGSKA (reference sequence). Trimming shortened V by 3 bases and J by 5 bases, and 7 bases separated the two germline ends. The CDR3 bases are TGCAGTGCTAGGCCCGGGTATGGCTACACCTTC. As protein: CSARPGYGYTF.

V and J are TRBV27 and TRBJ1-2; D remains ambiguous. The CDR3 covers 14 residues. Trimming stripped 5 bases from V and 2 bases from J, with 12 bases between. Germline CDR1 is MNHEY and CDR2 is SMNVEV (reference sequence). For the CDR3, the DNA is TGTGCCAGCAGTCTGGAGCGGGGAAACTATGGCTACACCTTC. Translated, it gives CASSLERGNYGYTF.

The chain uses TRBV4-2 and TRBJ2-1, with 8 bases fitting TRBD1. With 0 bases clipped from V and 6 bases from J, the junction kept 1 base outside the gene matches. The CDR3 is made up of 14 amino acids. Germline CDR1 reads LGHNA; CDR2 reads YNFKEQ. Here the CDR3 reads CASSQEGTGNEQFF. Here the CDR3 DNA reads TGTGCCAGCAGCCAAGAGGGGACAGGCAATGAGCAGTTCTTC.

V is TRBV5-4 and J is TRBJ2-7; D might be TRBD2 (6 bases). V was cut by 2 bases and J by 2 bases, with 14 bases left in between. CDR1 and CDR2 (germline): SGHNT, YYREEE (reference sequence). CDR3 length equals 15 residues. CDR3 protein: CASSFNGERAYEQYF. The DNA for the CDR3 is TGTGCCAGCAGCTTTAACGGGGAGCGGGCCTACGAGCAGTACTTC.

The rearrangement uses TRBV7-9 and TRBJ1-1; D is possibly TRBD1 (6 bases). This CDR3 region has 15 residues. The V end was cut by 5 bases, the J end by 3 bases, with 16 bases between. Germline CDR1 SEHNR, CDR2 FQNEAQ (reference sequence). The CDR3 DNA reads as TGTGCCAGCAGCCCCGACGGAGCAGGGGACACTGAAGCTTTCTTT. Translated: CASSPDGAGDTEAFF.

The chain joins TRBV5-4 to TRBJ2-7; TRBD2 matches 9 bases. With V trimmed by 4 bases and J by 3 bases, 5 bases remained unmatched. Germline V gene lookup returns CDR1 SGHNT and CDR2 YYREEE (reference sequence). The CDR3 runs 14 residues. DNA of the CDR3: TGTGCCAGCAGCCCCAGCGGGGGGCACTACGAGCAGTACTTC. The encoded protein is CASSPSGGHYEQYF.

The J gene is TRBJ2-1, the V gene TRBV4-1, with unresolved D. The CDR3 has 16 amino acids. V shed 4 bases and J shed 0 bases, with 13 bases lying between them. The germline CDR1 and CDR2 sequences are MGHRA and YSYEKL. CDR3 amino acids: CASSLSPGSSYNEQFF. The DNA of the CDR3 is TGCGCCAGCAGCCTCAGCCCCGGGTCCTCCTACAATGAGCAGTTCTTC.

As to this clone: At one end, the junction sequence differs from germline, possibly due to a read error. V gene TRBV4-3 combines with J gene TRBJ1-4, with D tentatively TRBD1 (5 bases). The CDR3 covers 15 residues. Germline V lookup: CDR1 LGHNA, CDR2 YSLEER. The CDR3 nucleotides are TGCGCCAGCAGCCAAGGCGACAGAACTAACGAAAAACTGTTTTTT. Its protein product is CASSQGDRTNEKLFF.

This clone was counted once. The chain's CDR3 is CAWRGQANEKLFF. In DNA form, the CDR3 reads TGTGCCTGGAGGGGACAGGCTAATGAAAAACTGTTTTTT. The chain links TRBV30 to TRBJ1-4, with 8 bases fitting TRBD1. Germline CDR1 and CDR2: GTSNPN and SVGIG (reference sequence). The CDR3 has 13 residues. J lost 3 bases, V lost 3 bases, and 0 bases had no gene match.

The chain recombines TRBV7-2 with TRBJ2-1; TRBD2 agrees at 11 bases. The CDR3 sequence is 16 residues long. Trimming at V came to 4 bases and at J to 9 bases, leaving 11 bases not matched to a gene. CDR1 and CDR2 (germline): SGHTA, FQGNSA. The CDR3 reads CASSSYLAGGMGEQFF. CDR3 bases: TGTGCCAGCAGCTCATATCTAGCGGGAGGTATGGGTGAGCAGTTCTTC.

This chain connects TRBV28 to TRBJ2-1; 9 nucleotides align to TRBD2. The germline gives CDR1 MDHEN, CDR2 SYDVKM. V was clipped by 2 bases and J by 5 bases; unmatched bases: 7. The length of the CDR3 is 16 residues. Written as DNA, the CDR3 is TGTGCCAGCAGTTTAATAAGACTAGCGGACGACAATGAGCAGTTCTTC. Its protein product is CASSLIRLADDNEQFF.

This sequence joins TRBV27 and TRBJ1-6; perhaps TRBD1 as D (6 bases). V was clipped by 4 bases and J by 2 bases, with 9 bases between them. In germline, CDR1 is MNHEY, CDR2 SMNVEV (reference sequence). The CDR3 runs 15 residues. The CDR3 DNA follows: TGTGCCAGCAGTTGGGACATCCCCTATAATTCACCCCTCCACTTT. Amino acid sequence: CASSWDIPYNSPLHF.